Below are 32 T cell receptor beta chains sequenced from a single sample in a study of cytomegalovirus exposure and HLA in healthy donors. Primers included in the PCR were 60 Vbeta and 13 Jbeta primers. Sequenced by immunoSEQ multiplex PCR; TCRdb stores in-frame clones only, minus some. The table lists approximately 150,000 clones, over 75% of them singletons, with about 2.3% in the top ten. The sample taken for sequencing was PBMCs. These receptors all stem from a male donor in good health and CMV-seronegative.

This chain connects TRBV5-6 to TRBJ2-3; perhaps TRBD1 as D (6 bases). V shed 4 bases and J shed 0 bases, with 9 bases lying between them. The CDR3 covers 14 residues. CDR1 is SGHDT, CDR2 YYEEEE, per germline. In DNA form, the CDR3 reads TGTGCCAGCAGCACAGGACAGAGCACAGATACGCAGTATTTT. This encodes CASSTGQSTDTQYF.

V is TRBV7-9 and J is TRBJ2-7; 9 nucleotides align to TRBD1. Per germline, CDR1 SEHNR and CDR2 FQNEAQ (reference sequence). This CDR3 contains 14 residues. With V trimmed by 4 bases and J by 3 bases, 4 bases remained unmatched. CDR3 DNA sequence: TGTGCCAGCAGCTCAAGGACAGGGGTCTACGAGCAGTACTTC. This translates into CASSSRTGVYEQYF.

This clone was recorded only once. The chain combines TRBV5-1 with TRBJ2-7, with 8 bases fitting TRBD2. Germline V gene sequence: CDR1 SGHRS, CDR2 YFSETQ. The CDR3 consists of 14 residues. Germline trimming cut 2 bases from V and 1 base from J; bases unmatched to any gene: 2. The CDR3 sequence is CASSFTSGSYEQYF. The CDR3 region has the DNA TGCGCCAGCAGCTTCACTAGCGGTTCCTACGAGCAGTACTTC.

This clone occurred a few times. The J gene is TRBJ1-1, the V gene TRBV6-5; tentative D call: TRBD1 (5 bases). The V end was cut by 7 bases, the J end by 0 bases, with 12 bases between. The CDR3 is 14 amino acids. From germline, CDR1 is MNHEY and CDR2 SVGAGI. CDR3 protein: CASTTTEMNTEAFF. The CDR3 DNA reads TGTGCCAGCACTACGACAGAGATGAACACTGAAGCTTTCTTT.

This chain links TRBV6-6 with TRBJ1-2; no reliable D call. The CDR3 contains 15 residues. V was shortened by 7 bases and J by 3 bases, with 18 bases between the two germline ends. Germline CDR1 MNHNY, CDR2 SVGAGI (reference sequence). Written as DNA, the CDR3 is TGTGCCAGCACCCTGGACGGGGATGCCTACTATGGCTACACCTTC. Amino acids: CASTLDGDAYYGYTF.

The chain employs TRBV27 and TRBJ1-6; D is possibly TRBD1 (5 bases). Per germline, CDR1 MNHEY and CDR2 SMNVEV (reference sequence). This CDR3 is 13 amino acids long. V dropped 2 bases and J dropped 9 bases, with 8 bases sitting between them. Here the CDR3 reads CASSLGAASPLHF. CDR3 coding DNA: TGTGCCAGCAGTTTAGGGGCAGCTTCACCCCTCCACTTT.

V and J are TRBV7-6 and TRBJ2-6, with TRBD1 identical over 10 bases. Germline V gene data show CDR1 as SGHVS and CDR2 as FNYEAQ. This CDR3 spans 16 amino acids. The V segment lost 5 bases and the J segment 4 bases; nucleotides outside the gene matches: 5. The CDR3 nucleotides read TGTGCCAGCAGCGGAGACAGGGGGCGCGGGGCCAACGTCCTGACTTTC. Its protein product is CASSGDRGRGANVLTF. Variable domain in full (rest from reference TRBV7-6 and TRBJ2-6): GAGVSQSPRYKVTKRGQDVALRCDPISGHVSLYWYRQALGQGPEFLTYFNYEAQQDKSGLPNDRFSAERPEGSISTLTIQRTEQRDSAMYRCASSGDRGRGANVLTFGAGSRLTVL.

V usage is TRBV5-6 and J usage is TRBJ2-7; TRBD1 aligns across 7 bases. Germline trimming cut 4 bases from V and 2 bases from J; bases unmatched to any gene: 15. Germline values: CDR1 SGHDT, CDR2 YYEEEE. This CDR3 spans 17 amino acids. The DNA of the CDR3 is TGTGCCAGCAGCGGGGACAGAGGACCAACTGAAACCTACGAGCAGTACTTC. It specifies CASSGDRGPTETYEQYF. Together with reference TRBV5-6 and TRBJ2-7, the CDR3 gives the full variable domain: DAGVTQSPTHLIKTRGQQVTLRCSPKSGHDTVSWYQQALGQGPQFIFQYYEEEERQRGNFPDRFSGHQFPNYSSELNVNALLLGDSALYLCASSGDRGPTETYEQYFGPGTRLTVT.

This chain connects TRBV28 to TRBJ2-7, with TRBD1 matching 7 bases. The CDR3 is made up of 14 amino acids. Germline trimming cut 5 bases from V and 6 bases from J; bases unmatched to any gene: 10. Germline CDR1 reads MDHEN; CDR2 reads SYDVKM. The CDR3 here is CASSPTRQGSEQYF. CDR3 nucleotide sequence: TGTGCCAGCAGTCCCACGAGACAGGGTTCCGAGCAGTACTTC.

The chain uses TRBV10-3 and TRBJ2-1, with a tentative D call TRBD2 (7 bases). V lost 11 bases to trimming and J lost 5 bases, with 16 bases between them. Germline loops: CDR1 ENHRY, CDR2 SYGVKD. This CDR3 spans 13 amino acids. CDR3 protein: CAGAGGLHNEQFF. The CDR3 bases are TGTGCCGGGGCCGGGGGGCTCCACAATGAGCAGTTCTTC.

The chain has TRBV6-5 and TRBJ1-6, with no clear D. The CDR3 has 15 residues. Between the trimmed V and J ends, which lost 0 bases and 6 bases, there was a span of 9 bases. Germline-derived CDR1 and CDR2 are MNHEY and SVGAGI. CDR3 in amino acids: CASSYSGRSNSPLHF. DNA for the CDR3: TGTGCCAGCAGTTACTCGGGCAGATCTAATTCACCCCTCCACTTT.

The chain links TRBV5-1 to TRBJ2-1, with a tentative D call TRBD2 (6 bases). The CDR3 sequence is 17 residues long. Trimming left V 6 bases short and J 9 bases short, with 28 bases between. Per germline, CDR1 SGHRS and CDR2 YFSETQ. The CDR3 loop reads CASTRGSVRVTGGEQFF. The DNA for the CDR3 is TGCGCCAGCACCCGGGGGAGCGTTCGGGTCACAGGTGGTGAGCAGTTCTTC.

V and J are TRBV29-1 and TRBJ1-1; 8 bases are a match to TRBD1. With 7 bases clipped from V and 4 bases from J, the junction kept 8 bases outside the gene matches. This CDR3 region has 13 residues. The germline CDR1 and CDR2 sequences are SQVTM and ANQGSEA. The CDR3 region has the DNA TGCAGCGCGGCAGGGGGCTCTCGCACTGAAGCTTTCTTT. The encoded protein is CSAAGGSRTEAFF.

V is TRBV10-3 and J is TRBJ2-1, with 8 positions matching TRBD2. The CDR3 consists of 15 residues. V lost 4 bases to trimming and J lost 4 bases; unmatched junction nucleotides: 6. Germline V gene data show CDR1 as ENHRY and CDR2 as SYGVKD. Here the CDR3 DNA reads TGTGCCATCAGTGCGGACGGGGGGGCTTACAATGAGCAGTTCTTC. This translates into CAISADGGAYNEQFF.

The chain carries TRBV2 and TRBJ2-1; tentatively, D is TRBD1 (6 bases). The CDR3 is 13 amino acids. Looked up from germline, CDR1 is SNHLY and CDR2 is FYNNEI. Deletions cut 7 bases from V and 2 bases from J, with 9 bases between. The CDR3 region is CASNQGPYNEQFF. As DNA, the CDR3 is TGTGCCAGCAATCAGGGGCCCTACAATGAGCAGTTCTTC.

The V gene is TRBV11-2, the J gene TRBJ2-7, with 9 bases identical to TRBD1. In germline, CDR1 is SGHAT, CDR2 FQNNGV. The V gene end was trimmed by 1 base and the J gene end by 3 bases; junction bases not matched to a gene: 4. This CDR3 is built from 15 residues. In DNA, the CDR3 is TGTGCCAGCAGCTTAGTTGGGACAGGGATCTACGAGCAGTACTTC. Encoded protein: CASSLVGTGIYEQYF. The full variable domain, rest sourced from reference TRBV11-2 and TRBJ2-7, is EAGVAQSPRYKIIEKRQSVAFWCNPISGHATLYWYQQILGQGPKLLIQFQNNGVVDDSQLPKDRFSAERLKGVDSTLKIQPAKLEDSAVYLCASSLVGTGIYEQYFGPGTRLTVT.

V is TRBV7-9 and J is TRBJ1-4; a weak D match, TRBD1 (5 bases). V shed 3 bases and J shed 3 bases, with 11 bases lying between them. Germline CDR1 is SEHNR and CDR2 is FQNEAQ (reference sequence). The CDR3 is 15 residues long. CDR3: CASSLGGFANEKLFF. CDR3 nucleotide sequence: TGTGCCAGCAGCTTGGGGGGTTTTGCTAATGAAAAACTGTTTTTT.

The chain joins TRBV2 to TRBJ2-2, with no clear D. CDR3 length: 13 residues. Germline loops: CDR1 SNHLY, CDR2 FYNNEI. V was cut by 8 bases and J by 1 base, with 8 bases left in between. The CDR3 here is CASRALNTGELFF. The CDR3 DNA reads TGTGCCAGCCGAGCGCTGAACACCGGGGAGCTGTTTTTT. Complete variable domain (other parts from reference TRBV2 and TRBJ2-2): EPEVTQTPSHQVTQMGQEVILRCVPISNHLYFYWYRQILGQKVEFLVSFYNNEISEKSEIFDDQFSVERPDGSNFTLKIRSTKLEDSAMYFCASRALNTGELFFGEGSRLTVL.

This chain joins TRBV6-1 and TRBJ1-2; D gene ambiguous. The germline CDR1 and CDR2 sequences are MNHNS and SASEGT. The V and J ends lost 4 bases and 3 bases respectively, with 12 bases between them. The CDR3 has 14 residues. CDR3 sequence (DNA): TGTGCCAGCAGTGGCGACTCTTGGGACTATGGCTACACCTTC. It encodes CASSGDSWDYGYTF.

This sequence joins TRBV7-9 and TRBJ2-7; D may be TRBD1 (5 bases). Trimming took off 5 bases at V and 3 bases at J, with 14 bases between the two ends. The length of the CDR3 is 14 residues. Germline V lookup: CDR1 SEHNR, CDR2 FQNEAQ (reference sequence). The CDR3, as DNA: TGTGCCAGCAGCACAACCCAGGGTGGCTACGAGCAGTACTTC. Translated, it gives CASSTTQGGYEQYF.

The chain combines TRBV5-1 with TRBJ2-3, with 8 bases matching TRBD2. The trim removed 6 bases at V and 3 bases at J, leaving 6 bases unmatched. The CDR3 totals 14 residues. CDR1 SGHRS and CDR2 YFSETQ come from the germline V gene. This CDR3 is CASIGAGGTDTQYF. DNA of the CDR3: TGCGCCAGCATCGGGGCGGGAGGTACAGATACGCAGTATTTT.

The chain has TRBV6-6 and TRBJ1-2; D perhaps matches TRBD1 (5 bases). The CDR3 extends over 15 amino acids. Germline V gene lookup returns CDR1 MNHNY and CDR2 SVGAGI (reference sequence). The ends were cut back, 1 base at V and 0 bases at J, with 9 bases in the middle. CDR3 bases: TGTGCCAGCAGTTACTTCCAGGGTCCTAACTATGGCTACACCTTC. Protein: CASSYFQGPNYGYTF.

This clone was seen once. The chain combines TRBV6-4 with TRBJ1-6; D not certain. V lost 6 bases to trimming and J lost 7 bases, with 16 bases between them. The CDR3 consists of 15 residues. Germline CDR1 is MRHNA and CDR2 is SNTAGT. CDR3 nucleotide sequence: TGTGCCAGCAGCCGGGGTGGCTCCTTCAATTCACCCCTCCACTTT. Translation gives CASSRGGSFNSPLHF.

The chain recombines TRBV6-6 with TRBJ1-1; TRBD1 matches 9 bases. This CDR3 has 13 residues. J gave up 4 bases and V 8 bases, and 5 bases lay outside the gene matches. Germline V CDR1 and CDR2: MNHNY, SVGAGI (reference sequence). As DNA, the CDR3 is TGTGCCAGCCGACAGGGGGTGGGCACTGAAGCTTTCTTT. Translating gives CASRQGVGTEAFF.

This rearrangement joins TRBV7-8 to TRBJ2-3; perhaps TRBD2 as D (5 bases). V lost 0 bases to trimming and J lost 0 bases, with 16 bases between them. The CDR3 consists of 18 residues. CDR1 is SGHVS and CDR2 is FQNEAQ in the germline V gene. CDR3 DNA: TGTGCCAGCAGCTTAGCGCCGCGGCTAGCCCAGAGCACAGATACGCAGTATTTT. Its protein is CASSLAPRLAQSTDTQYF.

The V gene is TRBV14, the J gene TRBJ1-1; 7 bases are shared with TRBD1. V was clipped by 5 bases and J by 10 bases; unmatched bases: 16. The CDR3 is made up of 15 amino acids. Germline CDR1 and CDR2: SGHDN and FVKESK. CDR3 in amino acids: CASSSLRLQGGIAFF. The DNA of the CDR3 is TGTGCCAGCAGCTCCCTCCGACTGCAGGGGGGTATAGCTTTCTTT.

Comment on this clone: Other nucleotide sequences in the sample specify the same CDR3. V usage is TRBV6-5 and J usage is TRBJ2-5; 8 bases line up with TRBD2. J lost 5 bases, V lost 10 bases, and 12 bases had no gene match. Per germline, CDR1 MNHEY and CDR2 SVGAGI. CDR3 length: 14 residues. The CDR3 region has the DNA TGTGCCATTGGGGAGCGGGGGCACTCGGAGACCCAGTACTTC. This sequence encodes CAIGERGHSETQYF.

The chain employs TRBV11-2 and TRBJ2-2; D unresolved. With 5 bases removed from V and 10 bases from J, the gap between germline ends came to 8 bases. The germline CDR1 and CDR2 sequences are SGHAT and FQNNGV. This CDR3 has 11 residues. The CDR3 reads CASSTTPELFF. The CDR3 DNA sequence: TGTGCCAGCAGCACTACACCGGAGCTGTTTTTT.

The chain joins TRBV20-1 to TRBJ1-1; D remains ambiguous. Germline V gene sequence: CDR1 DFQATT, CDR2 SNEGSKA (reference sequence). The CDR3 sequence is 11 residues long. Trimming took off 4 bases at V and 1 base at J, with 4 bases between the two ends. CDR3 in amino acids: CSATRNTEAFF. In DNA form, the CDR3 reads TGCAGTGCTACCCGGAACACTGAAGCTTTCTTT.

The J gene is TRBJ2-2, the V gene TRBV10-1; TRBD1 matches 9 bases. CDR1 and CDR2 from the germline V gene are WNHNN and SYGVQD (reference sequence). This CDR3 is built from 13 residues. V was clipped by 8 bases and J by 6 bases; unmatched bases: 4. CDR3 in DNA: TGCGCCAGCCAAACAGGGGGCTCCGGGGAGCTGTTTTTT. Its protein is CASQTGGSGELFF.

As DNA, the CDR3 is TGCGCCAGCAGCTCGCATGGGGGGAACGACTATGGCTACACCTTC. Its protein product is CASSSHGGNDYGYTF. The rearrangement uses TRBV5-1 and TRBJ1-2; weak D call: TRBD1 (5 bases). Germline loops: CDR1 SGHRS, CDR2 YFSETQ. V was shortened by 3 bases and J by 3 bases, with 15 bases between the two germline ends. CDR3 length equals 15 residues.

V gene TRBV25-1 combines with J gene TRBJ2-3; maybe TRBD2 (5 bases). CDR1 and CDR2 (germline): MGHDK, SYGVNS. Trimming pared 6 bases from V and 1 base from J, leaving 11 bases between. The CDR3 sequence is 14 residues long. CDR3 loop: CASSSPGGTDTQYF. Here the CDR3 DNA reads TGTGCCAGCAGCTCGCCCGGGGGCACAGATACGCAGTATTTT. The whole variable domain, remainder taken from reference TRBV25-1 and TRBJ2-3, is EADIYQTPRYLVIGTGKKITLECSQTMGHDKMYWYQQDPGMELHLIHYSYGVNSTEKGDLSSESTVSRIRTEHFPLTLESARPSHTSQYLCASSSPGGTDTQYFGPGTRLTVL.